This T cell receptor (beta chain) came from a study of breast tumors, draining lymph nodes, adjacent tissues. Study-level results: The lymph node origin of tumor T cells was framed as consistent with a hypothesis, not demonstrated. Luminal-like breast cancer showed significantly greater tumor-nontumor repertoire similarity than basal-like breast cancer did.

Regarding this clonotype: Its specificity is not known. At one boundary the junction diverges from the germline segment, which might be a read error.

TCRdb independently ran MiXCR on the multiplex PCR reads; one entry per CDR3 protein. The table includes roughly 20,000 distinct CDR3 sequences, roughly 40% detected once. The germline V gene has CDR1 SGHTA and CDR2 FQGNSA. CDR3 size: 14 residues. V usage is TRBV7-2 and J usage is TRBJ1-6; D unresolved. The sequenced material came from breast tumor tissue. This sequence originates from a female donor with breast cancer. Some clones in this sample may be carry-over from other donors' samples. The CDR3 spells CASSLAIDNSPHHF. The CDR3 DNA follows: TGTGCCAGCAGCTTGGCCATTGATAATTCGCCCCACCACTTT.